One and the same sample provided the 9 T cell receptor beta chains below, sequenced in a study of T cell responses to AZD1222 COVID-19 vaccine. Measured with immunoSEQ multiplex PCR; TCRdb has only the in-frame clones, and not every one. The table includes 100,000 to 150,000 clones, 85% to 90% detected once. Sequences were derived from peripheral blood, sampled 28 days after the second AZD1222 dose. The receptors originated from an adult who received the AZD1222 COVID-19 vaccine.

The chain links TRBV6-5 to TRBJ1-4, with D unresolved. The CDR3 sequence is 15 residues long. Germline CDR1 MNHEY, CDR2 SVGAGI. Trimming shortened V by 0 bases and J by 8 bases, and 13 bases separated the two germline ends. The CDR3 reads CASSYSGGLVEKLFF. DNA of the CDR3: TGTGCCAGCAGTTACTCGGGAGGGTTAGTAGAAAAACTGTTTTTT.

The genes are TRBV6-6 and TRBJ2-2; 14 bases map to TRBD2. CDR1 MNHNY and CDR2 SVGAGI come from the germline V gene (reference sequence). J gave up 1 base and V 5 bases, and 6 bases lay outside the gene matches. The CDR3 length is 18 residues. CDR3 in DNA: TGTGCCAGCAGTCCGACTAGCGGGGGGGGCCTGAACACCGGGGAGCTGTTTTTT. This gives the protein CASSPTSGGGLNTGELFF.

This sequence joins TRBV2 and TRBJ1-5, with D possibly being TRBD1 (6 bases). This CDR3 is 14 amino acids long. The germline V and J ends were trimmed by 4 bases and 7 bases, with 14 bases remaining between them. Germline V gene lookup returns CDR1 SNHLY and CDR2 FYNNEI. The CDR3 region has the DNA TGTGCCAGCAGTGGGTCGGGGGGCCAGCAGCCCCAGCATTTT. Its protein product is CASSGSGGQQPQHF. Full variable domain (outside the CDR3, taken from reference TRBV2 and TRBJ1-5): EPEVTQTPSHQVTQMGQEVILRCVPISNHLYFYWYRQILGQKVEFLVSFYNNEISEKSEIFDDQFSVERPDGSNFTLKIRSTKLEDSAMYFCASSGSGGQQPQHFGDGTRLSIL.

CDR3 bases: TGCAGTGCTACGGAAGATACGCAGTATTTT. Its protein product is CSATEDTQYF. This chain links TRBV20-1 with TRBJ2-3; D not certain. Germline-derived CDR1 and CDR2 are DFQATT and SNEGSKA (reference sequence). The CDR3 sequence is 10 residues long. V was cut by 4 bases and J by 5 bases, with 4 bases left in between.

This chain joins TRBV3-1 (or the pseudogene TRBV3-2) and TRBJ2-2; D possibly corresponds to TRBD2 (5 bases). The germline gives CDR1 LGHDT, CDR2 YNNKEL (reference sequence). The CDR3 is made up of 19 amino acids. The V and J ends lost 2 bases and 1 base respectively, with 20 bases between them. DNA of the CDR3: TGTGCCAGCAGCCAAAGGTGGACCGGACTTTCTCGGAACACCGGGGAGCTGTTTTTT. The encoded protein is CASSQRWTGLSRNTGELFF.

V gene TRBV14 combines with J gene TRBJ1-2; D gene unclear. V shed 0 bases and J shed 7 bases, with 15 bases lying between them. This CDR3 has 15 amino acids. Germline CDR1 SGHDN, CDR2 FVKESK. The CDR3 DNA reads TGTGCCAGCAGCCAAGACTTTGGTGGCGAAACTGGCTACACCTTC. Protein product: CASSQDFGGETGYTF.

The chain joins TRBV7-9 to TRBJ2-7; D is unresolved. Trimming removed 2 bases from V and 2 bases from J, with 7 bases in between. CDR3 length: 13 amino acids. Germline V gives CDR1 SEHNR, CDR2 FQNEAQ (reference sequence). CDR3 loop: CASSLIAAYEQYF. The DNA for the CDR3 is TGTGCCAGCAGCTTAATCGCAGCCTACGAGCAGTACTTC.

The chain uses TRBV12-5 and TRBJ2-7; D is unresolved. The germline V gene has CDR1 LGHNT and CDR2 FRNRAP. V lost 1 base, J lost 3 bases, and 10 bases lay in between. CDR3 size: 14 residues. CDR3 sequence reads: CASGLDTLVYEQYF. The CDR3 region has the DNA TGTGCTAGTGGTTTGGACACCTTAGTCTACGAGCAGTACTTC.

The chain employs TRBV10-1 and TRBJ2-5; 10 nucleotides line up with TRBD2. Germline CDR1 reads WNHNN; CDR2 reads SYGVQD (reference sequence). V trimming: 5 bases; J trimming: 2 bases; junction bases outside the gene matches: 5. This CDR3 has 15 residues. In DNA form, the CDR3 reads TGCGCCAGCAGTCCCGGGACTAGCGAACAAGAGACCCAGTACTTC. Protein: CASSPGTSEQETQYF.